This T cell receptor beta chain was captured in a study of neurological immune-mediated disorders. Study-level findings and limits: In HTLV-1-associated myelopathy, TCR clonal expansion was greatest, and in multiple sclerosis it was least, below healthy controls.

TCRdb independently ran MiXCR on the 5' RACE reads; one entry per CDR3 protein. Here the sample spans 15,000 to 20,000 distinct CDR3 sequences, around 15% being singletons. This CDR3 contains 13 residues. V lost 6 bases and J lost 2, with 13 bases in between. From germline, CDR1 is DFQATT and CDR2 SNEGSKA (reference sequence). This clonotype was detected many times. Its matching antigen is unknown. The sequence was obtained from a woman aged 55-70 years with HTLV-1-associated myelopathy (HAM/TSP). This sequence joins TRBV20-1 and TRBJ1-1, with D perhaps TRBD1 (5 bases). The specimen was CD4+ T cells from blood. The CDR3 is CSAPGQVNTEAFF. The CDR3 DNA sequence: TGCAGTGCCCCGGGGCAGGTTAACACTGAAGCTTTCTTT.